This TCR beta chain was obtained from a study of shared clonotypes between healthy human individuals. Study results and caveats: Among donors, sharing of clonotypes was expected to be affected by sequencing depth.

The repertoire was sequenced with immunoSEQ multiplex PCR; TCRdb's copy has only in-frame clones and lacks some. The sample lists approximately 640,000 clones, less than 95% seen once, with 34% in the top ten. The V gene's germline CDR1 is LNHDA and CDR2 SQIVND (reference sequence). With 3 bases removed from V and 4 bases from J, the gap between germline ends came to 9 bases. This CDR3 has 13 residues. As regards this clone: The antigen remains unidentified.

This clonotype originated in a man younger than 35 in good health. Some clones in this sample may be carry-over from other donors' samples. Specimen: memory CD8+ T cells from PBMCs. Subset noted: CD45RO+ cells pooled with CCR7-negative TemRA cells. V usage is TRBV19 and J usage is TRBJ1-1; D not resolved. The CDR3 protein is CASSIWAGTEAFF. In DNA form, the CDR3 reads TGTGCCAGTAGTATCTGGGCTGGCACTGAAGCTTTCTTT.